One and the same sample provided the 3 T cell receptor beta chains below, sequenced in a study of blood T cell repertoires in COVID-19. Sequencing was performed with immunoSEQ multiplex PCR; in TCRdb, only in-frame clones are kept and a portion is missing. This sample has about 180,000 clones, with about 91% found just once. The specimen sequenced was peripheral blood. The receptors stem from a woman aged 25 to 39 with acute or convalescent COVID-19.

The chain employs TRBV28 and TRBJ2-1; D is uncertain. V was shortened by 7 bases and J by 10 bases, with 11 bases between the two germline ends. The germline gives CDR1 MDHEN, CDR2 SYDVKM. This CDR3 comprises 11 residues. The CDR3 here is CASTSNYEQFF. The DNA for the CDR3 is TGTGCCAGCACTTCTAACTACGAGCAGTTCTTC. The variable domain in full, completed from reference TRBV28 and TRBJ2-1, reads DVKVTQSSRYLVKRTGEKVFLECVQDMDHENMFWYRQDPGLGLRLIYFSYDVKMKEKGDIPEGYSVSREKKERFSLILESASTNQTSMYLCASTSNYEQFFGPGTRLTVL.

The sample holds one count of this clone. CDR3 residues: CASSLGAGATRGEQFF. The CDR3, as DNA: TGCGCCAGCAGCTTGGGGGCGGGAGCGACTCGGGGTGAGCAGTTCTTC. The V and J genes are TRBV5-1 and TRBJ2-1, with 7 nucleotides matching TRBD2. CDR3 size: 16 residues. Germline values: CDR1 SGHRS, CDR2 YFSETQ. The V and J ends lost 0 bases and 9 bases, in that order; junction bases with no gene match: 12.

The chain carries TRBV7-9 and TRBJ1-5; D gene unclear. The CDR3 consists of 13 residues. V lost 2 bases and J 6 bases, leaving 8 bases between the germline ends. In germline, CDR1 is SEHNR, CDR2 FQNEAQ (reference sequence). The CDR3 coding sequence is TGTGCCAGCAGCTTAAACGGTCTTCAGCCCCAGCATTTT. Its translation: CASSLNGLQPQHF.